This T cell receptor (beta chain) appears in the sequencing data of a study of Graves' ophthalmopathy and Graves' hyperthyroidism. From RNA, the CDR3 regions of TCR beta chains were amplified and sequenced. The workflow started with a first-round RT-PCR run with HTBI primers and then moved on to a second-round multiplex PCR. MiXCR was run by TCRdb on the multiplex PCR reads, yielding one entry per CDR3 protein. The sample lists roughly 300,000 distinct CDR3 sequences; roughly 15% were seen once. Active ophthalmopathy (CAS at least 3, NOSPECS at least 4), lasting under 3 months. CDR3 length equals 19 residues. Germline V lookup: CDR1 DFQATT, CDR2 SNEGSKA (reference sequence). Losses at the gene ends were 1 base for V and 2 bases for J; bases not matched to a gene: 17. This clonotype occurred many times.

V usage is TRBV20-1 and J usage is TRBJ2-7; 10 nucleotides match TRBD2. Sequencing was performed on peripheral blood. This sequence originates from an adult man with Graves' ophthalmopathy. DNA for the CDR3: TGCAGTGCTAGAGTACCTCCGGGACTAGCGCACGGCGGGGCCTACGAGCAGTACTTC. Residues: CSARVPPGLAHGGAYEQYF.